The 3 T cell receptor beta chains below come from one sample, sequenced in a study of T cells in localized non-small cell lung cancer. This table comes from immunoSEQ multiplex PCR, and its TCRdb copy is limited to in-frame clones, with some not included. The table has fewer than 100,000 clones, roughly 86% seen once. Sequenced material: peripheral blood, taken before any cancer treatment. Receptor source: a man aged 40 to 75 with stage I squamous cell lung carcinoma.

The chain carries TRBV29-1 and TRBJ2-1; D is undetermined. Germline V gives CDR1 SQVTM, CDR2 ANQGSEA. Between the trimmed V and J ends, which lost 7 bases and 4 bases, there was a span of 8 bases. This CDR3 comprises 11 residues. The CDR3 sequence: CSAGEYNEQFF. CDR3 DNA: TGCAGCGCTGGAGAATACAATGAGCAGTTCTTC.

This clone was detected only a few times. This chain uses TRBV5-5 with TRBJ2-6; D is unclear. V lost 4 bases to trimming and J lost 2 bases, with 16 bases between them. Per germline, CDR1 SGHKS and CDR2 YYEKEE (reference sequence). CDR3 length: 17 amino acids. CDR3 coding DNA: TGTGCCAGCAGCCCCAGCCTAATGTACCCTGGGGCCAACGTCCTGACTTTC. Translated: CASSPSLMYPGANVLTF.

The chain recombines TRBV5-6 with TRBJ2-5, with a possible D match to TRBD1 (6 bases). CDR3 length: 14 residues. The germline V gene has CDR1 SGHDT and CDR2 YYEEEE. Trimming cost V 3 bases and J 5 bases, with 14 bases left between them. CDR3: CASSSYRDGETQYF. The CDR3 bases are TGTGCCAGCAGCTCATACAGGGATGGGGAGACCCAGTACTTC.